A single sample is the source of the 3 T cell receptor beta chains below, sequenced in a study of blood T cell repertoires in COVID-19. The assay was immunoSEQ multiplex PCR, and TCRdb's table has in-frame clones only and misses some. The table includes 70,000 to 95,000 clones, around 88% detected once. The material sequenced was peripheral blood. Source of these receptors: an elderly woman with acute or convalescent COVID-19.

DNA of the CDR3: TGTGCCAGCAGCTTAGGAGGGCCGGGGGGCAGCACAGATACGCAGTATTTT. It codes for CASSLGGPGGSTDTQYF. This chain joins TRBV7-2 and TRBJ2-3; TRBD2 might be the D (7 bases). Germline V gives CDR1 SGHTA, CDR2 FQGNSA. The CDR3 is made up of 17 amino acids. Trimming took off 1 base at V and 0 bases at J, with 14 bases between the two ends. The full variable domain, with the rest looked up from reference TRBV7-2 and TRBJ2-3, is GAGVSQSPSNKVTEKGKDVELRCDPISGHTALYWYRQSLGQGLEFLIYFQGNSAPDKSGLPSDRFSAERTGGSVSTLTIQRTQQEDSAVYLCASSLGGPGGSTDTQYFGPGTRLTVL.

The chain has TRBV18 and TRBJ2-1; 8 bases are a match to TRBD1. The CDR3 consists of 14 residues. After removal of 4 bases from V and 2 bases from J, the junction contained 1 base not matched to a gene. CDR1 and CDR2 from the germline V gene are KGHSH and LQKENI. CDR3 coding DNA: TGTGCCAGCTCACGACAGGGGACCTACAATGAGCAGTTCTTC. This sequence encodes CASSRQGTYNEQFF.

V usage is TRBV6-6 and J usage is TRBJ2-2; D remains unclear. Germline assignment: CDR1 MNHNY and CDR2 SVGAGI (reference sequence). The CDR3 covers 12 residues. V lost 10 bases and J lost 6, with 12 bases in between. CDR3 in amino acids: CATLKAAGELFF. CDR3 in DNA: TGTGCCACCCTAAAGGCGGCCGGGGAGCTGTTTTTT.